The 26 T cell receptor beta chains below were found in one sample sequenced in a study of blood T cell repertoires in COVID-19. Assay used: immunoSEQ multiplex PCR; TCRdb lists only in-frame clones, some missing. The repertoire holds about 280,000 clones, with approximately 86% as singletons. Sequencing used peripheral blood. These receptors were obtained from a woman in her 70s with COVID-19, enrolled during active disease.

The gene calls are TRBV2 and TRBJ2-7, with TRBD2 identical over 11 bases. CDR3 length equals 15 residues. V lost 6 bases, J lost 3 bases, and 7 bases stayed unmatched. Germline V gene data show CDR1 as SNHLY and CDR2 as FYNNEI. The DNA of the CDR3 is TGTGCCAGCAGGGTCGGGACTAGCGGCCTCTACGAGCAGTACTTC. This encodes CASRVGTSGLYEQYF.

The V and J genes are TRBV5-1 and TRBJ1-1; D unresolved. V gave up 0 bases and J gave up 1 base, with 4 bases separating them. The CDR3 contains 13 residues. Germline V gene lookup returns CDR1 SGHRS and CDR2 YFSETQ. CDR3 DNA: TGCGCCAGCAGCTTGGACTCGAACACTGAAGCTTTCTTT. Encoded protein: CASSLDSNTEAFF.

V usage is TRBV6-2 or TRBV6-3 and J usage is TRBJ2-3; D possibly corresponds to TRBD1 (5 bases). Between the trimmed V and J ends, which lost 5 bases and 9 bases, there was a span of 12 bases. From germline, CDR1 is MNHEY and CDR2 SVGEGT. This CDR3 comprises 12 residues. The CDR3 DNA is TGTGCCAGCAGTCGGGTAGGGGTGACGCAGTATTTT. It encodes CASSRVGVTQYF.

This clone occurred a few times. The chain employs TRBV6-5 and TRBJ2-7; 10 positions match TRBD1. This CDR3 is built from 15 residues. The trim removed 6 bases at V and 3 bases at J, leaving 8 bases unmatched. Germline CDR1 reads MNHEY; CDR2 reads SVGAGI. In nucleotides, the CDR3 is TGTGCCAGCAGGAAGACCCGGGACAGGGGCTACGAGCAGTACTTC. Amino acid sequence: CASRKTRDRGYEQYF.

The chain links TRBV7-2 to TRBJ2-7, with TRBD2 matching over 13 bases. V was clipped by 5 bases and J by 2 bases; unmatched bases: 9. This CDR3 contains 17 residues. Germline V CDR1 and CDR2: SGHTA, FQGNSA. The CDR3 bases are TGTGCCAGCAGCGCGGGACTAGCGGGGCCCTCTACCTACGAGCAGTACTTC. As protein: CASSAGLAGPSTYEQYF. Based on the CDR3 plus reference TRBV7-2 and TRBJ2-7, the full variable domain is GAGVSQSPSNKVTEKGKDVELRCDPISGHTALYWYRQSLGQGLEFLIYFQGNSAPDKSGLPSDRFSAERTGGSVSTLTIQRTQQEDSAVYLCASSAGLAGPSTYEQYFGPGTRLTVT.

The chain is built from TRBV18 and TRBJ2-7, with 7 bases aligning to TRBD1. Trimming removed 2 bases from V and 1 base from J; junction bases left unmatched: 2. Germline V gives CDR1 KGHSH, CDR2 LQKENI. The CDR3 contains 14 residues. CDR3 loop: CASSPGTASYEQYF. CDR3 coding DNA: TGTGCCAGCTCACCAGGGACAGCGTCCTACGAGCAGTACTTC.

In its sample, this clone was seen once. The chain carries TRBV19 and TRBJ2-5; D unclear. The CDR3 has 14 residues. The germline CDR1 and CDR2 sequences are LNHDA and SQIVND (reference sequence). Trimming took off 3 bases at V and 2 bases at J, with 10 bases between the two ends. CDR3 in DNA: TGTGCCAGTAGTATGCGCGAGTCACAAGAGACCCAGTACTTC. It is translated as CASSMRESQETQYF.

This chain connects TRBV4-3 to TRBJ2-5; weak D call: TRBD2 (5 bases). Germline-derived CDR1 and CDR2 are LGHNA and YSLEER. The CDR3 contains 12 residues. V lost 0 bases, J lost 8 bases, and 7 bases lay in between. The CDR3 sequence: CASSQDSATQYF. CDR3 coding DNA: TGCGCCAGCAGCCAAGATAGCGCCACCCAGTACTTC.

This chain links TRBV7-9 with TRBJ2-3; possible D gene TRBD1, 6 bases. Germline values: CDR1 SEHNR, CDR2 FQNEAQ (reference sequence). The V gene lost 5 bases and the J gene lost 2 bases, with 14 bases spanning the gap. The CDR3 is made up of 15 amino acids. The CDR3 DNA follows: TGTGCCAGCAGCACGCCGGGACATCTCACAGATACGCAGTATTTT. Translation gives CASSTPGHLTDTQYF.

CDR3 sequence (DNA): TGTGCCAGCAGTTTGCGGTTAGACACTGAAGCTTTCTTT. It specifies CASSLRLDTEAFF. The chain recombines TRBV28 with TRBJ1-1; D unresolved. Between the trimmed V and J ends, which lost 3 bases and 3 bases, there was a span of 8 bases. The germline gives CDR1 MDHEN, CDR2 SYDVKM. The length of the CDR3 is 13 residues.

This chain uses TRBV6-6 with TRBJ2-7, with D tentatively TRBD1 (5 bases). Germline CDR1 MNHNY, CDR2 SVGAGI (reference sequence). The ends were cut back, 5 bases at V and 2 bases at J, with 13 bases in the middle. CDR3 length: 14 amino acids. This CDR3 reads CASSPRRVPYEQYF. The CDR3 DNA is TGTGCCAGCAGTCCACGCAGGGTGCCCTACGAGCAGTACTTC.

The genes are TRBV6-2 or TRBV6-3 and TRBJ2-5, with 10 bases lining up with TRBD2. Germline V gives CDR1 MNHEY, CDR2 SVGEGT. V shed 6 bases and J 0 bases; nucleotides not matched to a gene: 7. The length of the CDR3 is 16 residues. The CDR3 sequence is CASSPLGLADQETQYF. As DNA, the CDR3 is TGTGCCAGCAGCCCCCTCGGACTAGCGGACCAAGAGACCCAGTACTTC.

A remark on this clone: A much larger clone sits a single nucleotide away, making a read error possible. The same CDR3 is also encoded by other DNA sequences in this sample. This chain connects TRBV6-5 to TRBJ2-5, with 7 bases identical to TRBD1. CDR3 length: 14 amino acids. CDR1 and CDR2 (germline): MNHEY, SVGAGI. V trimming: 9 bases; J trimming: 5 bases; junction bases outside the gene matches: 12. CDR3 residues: CASSMGQKAETQYF. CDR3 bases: TGTGCCAGTAGTATGGGACAGAAGGCCGAGACCCAGTACTTC.

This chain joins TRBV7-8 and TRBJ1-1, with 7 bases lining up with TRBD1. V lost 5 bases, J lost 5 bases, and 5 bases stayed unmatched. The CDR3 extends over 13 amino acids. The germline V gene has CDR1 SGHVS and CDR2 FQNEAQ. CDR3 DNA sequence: TGTGCCAGCAGCGTCAAACAGGGGACTGAAGCTTTCTTT. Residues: CASSVKQGTEAFF.

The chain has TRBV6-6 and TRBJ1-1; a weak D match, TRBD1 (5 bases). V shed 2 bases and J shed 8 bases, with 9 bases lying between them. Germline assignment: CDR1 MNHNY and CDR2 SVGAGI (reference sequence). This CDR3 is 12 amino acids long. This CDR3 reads CASSYPTGEAFF. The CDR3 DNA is TGTGCCAGCAGTTACCCCACAGGAGAAGCTTTCTTT.

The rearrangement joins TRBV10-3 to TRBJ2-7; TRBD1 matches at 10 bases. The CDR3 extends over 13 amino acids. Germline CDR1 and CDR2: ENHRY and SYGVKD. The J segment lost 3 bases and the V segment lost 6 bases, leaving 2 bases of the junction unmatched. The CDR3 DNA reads TGTGCCATCAGCGGGACAGGGGACTACGAGCAGTACTTC. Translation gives CAISGTGDYEQYF.

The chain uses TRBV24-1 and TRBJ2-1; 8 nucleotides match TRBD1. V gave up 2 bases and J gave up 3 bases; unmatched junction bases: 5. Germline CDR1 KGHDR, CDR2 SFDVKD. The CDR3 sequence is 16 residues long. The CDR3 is CATSDSQGAHYNEQFF. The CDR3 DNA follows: TGTGCCACCAGTGATTCTCAGGGGGCCCACTACAATGAGCAGTTCTTC.

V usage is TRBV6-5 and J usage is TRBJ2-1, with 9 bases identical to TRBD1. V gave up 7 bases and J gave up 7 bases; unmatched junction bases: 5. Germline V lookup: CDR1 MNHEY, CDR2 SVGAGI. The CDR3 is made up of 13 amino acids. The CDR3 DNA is TGTGCCAGCAATATACAGGGGGCGAATGAGCAGTTCTTC. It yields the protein CASNIQGANEQFF.

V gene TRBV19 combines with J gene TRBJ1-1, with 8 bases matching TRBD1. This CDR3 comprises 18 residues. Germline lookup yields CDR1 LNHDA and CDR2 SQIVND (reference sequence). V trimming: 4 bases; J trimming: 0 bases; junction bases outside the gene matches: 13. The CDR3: CASSRAPGQVSMNTEAFF. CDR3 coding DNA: TGTGCCAGTAGTAGGGCACCGGGACAGGTGTCCATGAACACTGAAGCTTTCTTT.

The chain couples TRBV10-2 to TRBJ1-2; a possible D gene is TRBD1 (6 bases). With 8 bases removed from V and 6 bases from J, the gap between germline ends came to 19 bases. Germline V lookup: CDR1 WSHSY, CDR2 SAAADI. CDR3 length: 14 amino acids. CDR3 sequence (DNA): TGCGCCAGCGCTTCCCCTGGCAGGGGCGATGGCTACACCTTC. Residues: CASASPGRGDGYTF.

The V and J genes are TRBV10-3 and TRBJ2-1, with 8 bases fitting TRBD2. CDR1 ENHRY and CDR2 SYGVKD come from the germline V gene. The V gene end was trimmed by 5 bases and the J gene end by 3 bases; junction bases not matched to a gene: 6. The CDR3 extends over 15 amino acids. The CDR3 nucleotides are TGTGCCATCAGTCCGGGACTAGAGTACTACAATGAGCAGTTCTTC. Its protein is CAISPGLEYYNEQFF.

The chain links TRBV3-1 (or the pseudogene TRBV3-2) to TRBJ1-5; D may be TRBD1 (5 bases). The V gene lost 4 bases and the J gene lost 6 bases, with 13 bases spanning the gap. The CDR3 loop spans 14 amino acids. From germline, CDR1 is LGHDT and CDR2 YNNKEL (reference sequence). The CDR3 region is CASSLDSVTQPQHF. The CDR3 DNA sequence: TGTGCCAGCAGCCTTGACAGTGTAACTCAGCCCCAGCATTTT.

The CDR3 region is CASSPEQGSNSPLHF. In nucleotides, the CDR3 is TGTGCCAGCTCACCGGAACAGGGAAGTAATTCACCCCTCCACTTT. The rearrangement joins TRBV18 to TRBJ1-6, with D tentatively TRBD1 (6 bases). V lost 3 bases to trimming and J lost 6 bases, with 12 bases between them. This CDR3 has 15 amino acids. Germline assignment: CDR1 KGHSH and CDR2 LQKENI.

In DNA form, the CDR3 reads TGCGCCAGCAGCTTGGAACTAGCGGGGACCGGGGAGACCCAGTACTTC. It codes for CASSLELAGTGETQYF. V usage is TRBV5-1 and J usage is TRBJ2-5; 10 bases are shared with TRBD2. V lost 0 bases and J lost 5; bases outside the gene matches: 7. Germline V gene data show CDR1 as SGHRS and CDR2 as YFSETQ. The length of the CDR3 is 16 residues. Full variable domain (remainder filled in from reference TRBV5-1 and TRBJ2-5): KAGVTQTPRYLIKTRGQQVTLSCSPISGHRSVSWYQQTPGQGLQFLFEYFSETQRNKGNFPGRFSGRQFSNSRSEMNVSTLELGDSALYLCASSLELAGTGETQYFGPGTRLLVL.

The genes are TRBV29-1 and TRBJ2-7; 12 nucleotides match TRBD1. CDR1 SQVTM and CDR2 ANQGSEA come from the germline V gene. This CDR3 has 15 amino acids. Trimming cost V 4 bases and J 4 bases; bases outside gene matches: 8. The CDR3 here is CSVGRDRGPAYEQYF. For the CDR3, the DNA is TGCAGCGTTGGAAGGGACAGGGGGCCTGCTTACGAGCAGTACTTC.

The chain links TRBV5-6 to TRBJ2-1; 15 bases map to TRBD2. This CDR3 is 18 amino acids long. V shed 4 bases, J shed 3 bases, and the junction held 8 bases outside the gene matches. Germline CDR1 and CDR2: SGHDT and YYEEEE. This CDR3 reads CASSPYLGLAGGYNEQFF. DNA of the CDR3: TGTGCCAGCAGCCCGTACTTGGGACTAGCGGGGGGCTACAATGAGCAGTTCTTC.